This TCR beta chain derives from a study of blood T cells in healthy people across ages. General study points: When set beside aged donors, long-lived donors presented more naive CD4+ cells and higher diversity. Observed TCR beta diversity showed a strong correlation with the percentage of naive T cells as measured by flow cytometry.

With a J-beta primer mix and a sample-barcoded 5' primer, a second PCR ran about 7 to 11 cycles. From the 5' RACE reads, TCRdb called clonotypes with MiXCR, one entry per CDR3 protein. This sample carries about 620,000 distinct CDR3 sequences, around a fifth of them seen once, and the ten largest clones take approximately 3.7%. Whenever a sample was processed, at least 6.5 million PBMCs were isolated. Samples each had at least 6 micrograms of total RNA extracted. Points on this clonotype: Antigen specificity is unknown.

The germline gives CDR1 LGHNA, CDR2 YSLEER. The V end lost 1 base, the J end lost 0 bases, and 13 bases lay between the germline ends. The CDR3 spans 17 residues. The genes are TRBV4-3 and TRBJ2-4, with a weak D call TRBD2 (6 bases). The material sequenced was blood. The clonotype originates from an older man in good health. The CDR3 protein is CASSQVLEGEAKNIQYF. In DNA, the CDR3 is TGCGCCAGCAGCCAAGTACTGGAGGGCGAAGCCAAAAACATTCAGTACTTC.